The entry that follows covers one TCR beta chain sequence. Its antigen is not known. This specimen comes from a study of shared clonotypes between healthy human individuals. In the study overall: Per-donor plates numbered three CD4 naive, three CD4 memory, two CD8 naive and one CD8 memory. Findings and limits, study-wide: Tissue TCR repertoires likely differ from these blood-only repertoires. Naive subsets generally exceeded memory subsets in estimated richness.

The repertoire was sequenced with immunoSEQ multiplex PCR; TCRdb's copy has only in-frame clones and lacks some. Altogether around 600,000 clones are present, around 95% being singletons, with the ten largest covering about 0.11%. In the naive CD8 group, cells lacked CD45RO and were positively selected for CCR7, so terminally differentiated effector memory CD45RA+ cells were left out. Donors were healthy HIV-negative adults without recent acute infections or vaccinations. Germline loops: CDR1 WSHSY, CDR2 SAAADI. Trimming removed 2 bases from V and 0 bases from J; junction bases left unmatched: 1. The CDR3 covers 14 residues.

This chain connects TRBV10-2 to TRBJ2-7; 7 bases agree with TRBD2. What was sequenced was naive CD8+ T cells sorted from blood. The TCR sequence derives from a young woman in good health. CDR3 sequence (DNA): TGCGCCAGCAGTGAGCCGGGGGGCTCCTACGAGCAGTACTTC. Protein product: CASSEPGGSYEQYF.